Each of the 30 T cell receptor beta chains below was sequenced from the same sample in a study of blood T cell repertoires in COVID-19. Profiling relied on immunoSEQ multiplex PCR, and the TCRdb table lists in-frame clones only, not all of them. The data hold around 32,000 clones, with approximately 83% observed a single time. The sequenced sample was peripheral blood. These TCRs come from a woman of 80 years or more with active or convalescent COVID-19.

The chain uses TRBV5-1 and TRBJ2-2; 7 bases are a match to TRBD1. The CDR3 has 15 amino acids. The V segment lost 3 bases and the J segment 1 base; nucleotides outside the gene matches: 3. Germline CDR1 and CDR2: SGHRS and YFSETQ. The CDR3 region is CASSSRTGNTGELFF. The CDR3 nucleotides read TGCGCCAGCAGCTCCCGGACAGGGAACACCGGGGAGCTGTTTTTT.

The V call is TRBV28, the J call TRBJ1-2; 7 nucleotides agree with TRBD1. The germline CDR1 and CDR2 sequences are MDHEN and SYDVKM. The CDR3 spans 13 residues. With 6 bases clipped from V and 5 bases from J, the junction kept 6 bases outside the gene matches. The CDR3 DNA reads as TGTGCCAGCAGCCCCCCAGGGGGGTATGGCTACACCTTC. Its translation is CASSPPGGYGYTF.

CDR3 loop: CASSLQGAEYGYTF. CDR3 coding DNA: TGTGCCAGCAGTCTTCAGGGGGCGGAGTATGGCTACACCTTC. The gene calls are TRBV2 and TRBJ1-2; 8 bases are shared with TRBD1. The trim removed 5 bases at V and 5 bases at J, leaving 7 bases unmatched. The germline V gene has CDR1 SNHLY and CDR2 FYNNEI. CDR3 size: 14 residues.

The V and J genes are TRBV28 and TRBJ1-6, with D possibly being TRBD1 (6 bases). The CDR3 sequence is 18 residues long. Germline-derived CDR1 and CDR2 are MDHEN and SYDVKM. The germline V and J ends were trimmed by 2 bases and 12 bases, with 26 bases remaining between them. This CDR3 is CASSLPFMGQIPRGPLHF. The CDR3, as DNA: TGTGCCAGCAGTTTACCTTTTATGGGACAAATACCCAGGGGACCCCTCCACTTT.

This chain links TRBV13 with TRBJ1-1, with a tentative D call TRBD1 (5 bases). The CDR3 loop spans 14 amino acids. V was clipped by 5 bases and J by 4 bases, with 14 bases between them. Germline V gives CDR1 PRHDT, CDR2 FYEKMQ (reference sequence). CDR3 nucleotides: TGTGCCAGCAGCCCCTGGGGGGGGAGCACTGAAGCTTTCTTT. Translation gives CASSPWGGSTEAFF.

In this sample, this clone turned up a few times. The V gene is TRBV4-2, the J gene TRBJ1-4; perhaps TRBD1 as D (5 bases). Germline V gene data show CDR1 as LGHNA and CDR2 as YNFKEQ. Trimming stripped 2 bases from V and 10 bases from J, with 11 bases between. CDR3 length equals 13 residues. The DNA of the CDR3 is TGTGCCAGCAGCCAAAGGGGAGGGGTAAAACTGTTTTTT. This sequence encodes CASSQRGGVKLFF.

The genes are TRBV7-9 and TRBJ2-3, with 12 nucleotides matching TRBD2. J was trimmed by 0 bases and V by 5 bases; bases with no gene match: 6. This CDR3 spans 17 amino acids. The germline V gene has CDR1 SEHNR and CDR2 FQNEAQ (reference sequence). In DNA, the CDR3 is TGTGCCAGCAGCCTTCGGACTAGCGGGAAGAGCACAGATACGCAGTATTTT. This sequence encodes CASSLRTSGKSTDTQYF.

V usage is TRBV5-1 and J usage is TRBJ1-4, with no clear D. Germline CDR1 and CDR2: SGHRS and YFSETQ. This CDR3 spans 17 amino acids. Trimming pared 0 bases from V and 5 bases from J, leaving 17 bases between. CDR3 nucleotides: TGCGCCAGCAGCTTGGGTGCAGGTATGGGCAAAAATGAAAAACTGTTTTTT. This sequence encodes CASSLGAGMGKNEKLFF.

The rearrangement uses TRBV14 and TRBJ2-7, with 7 nucleotides matching TRBD1. This CDR3 has 13 residues. The germline V gene encodes CDR1 SGHDN and CDR2 FVKESK. J gave up 12 bases and V 2 bases, and 10 bases lay outside the gene matches. CDR3 in DNA: TGTGCCAGCAGCCAAAGGGACAGCTGGAGGTTGTACTTC. Amino acids: CASSQRDSWRLYF.

The V call is TRBV5-1, the J call TRBJ2-5, with D possibly being TRBD1 (6 bases). The CDR3 covers 14 residues. V was pared by 0 bases and J by 2 bases, with 8 bases between. Looked up from germline, CDR1 is SGHRS and CDR2 is YFSETQ. This CDR3 is CASSLGGGQETQYF. The DNA for the CDR3 is TGCGCCAGCAGCTTGGGAGGGGGACAAGAGACCCAGTACTTC.

This chain uses TRBV5-5 with TRBJ1-4; TRBD1 matches at 8 bases. The CDR3 totals 15 residues. V dropped 3 bases and J dropped 8; count of bases not matched to a gene: 9. Germline-derived CDR1 and CDR2 are SGHKS and YYEKEE (reference sequence). The CDR3 region has the DNA TGTGCCAGCAGCTCTGGACAGGGAGATCAGGAAAAACTGTTTTTT. It specifies CASSSGQGDQEKLFF.

The rearrangement joins TRBV15 to TRBJ2-1, with 8 bases that match TRBD2. Per the germline V gene, CDR1 is LNHNV and CDR2 is YYDKDF (reference sequence). The V gene end was trimmed by 0 bases and the J gene end by 4 bases; junction bases not matched to a gene: 2. The CDR3 extends over 15 amino acids. CDR3 in DNA: TGTGCCACCAGCAGAGAGACTAGCGCTTACAATGAGCAGTTCTTC. This codes for CATSRETSAYNEQFF.

The V gene is TRBV6-2 or TRBV6-3, the J gene TRBJ2-1; 7 bases are a match to TRBD2. Germline values: CDR1 MNHEY, CDR2 SVGEGT. The CDR3 contains 16 residues. After removal of 4 bases from V and 2 bases from J, the junction contained 8 bases not matched to a gene. Here the CDR3 DNA reads TGTGCCAGCAGTTCTCGACTAGCCCGGGCCTACAATGAGCAGTTCTTC. Translating it yields CASSSRLARAYNEQFF.

The chain couples TRBV19 to TRBJ1-5; 7 bases are a match to TRBD1. The CDR3 runs 13 residues. V shed 9 bases, J shed 4 bases, and the junction held 6 bases outside the gene matches. Germline values: CDR1 LNHDA, CDR2 SQIVND (reference sequence). The CDR3, as DNA: TGTGCCAGCCAGGGACAGAATAATCAGCCCCAGCATTTT. It is translated as CASQGQNNQPQHF.

This clone was found once. The J gene is TRBJ2-1, the V gene TRBV11-3; 13 bases match TRBD2. This CDR3 region has 17 residues. Losses at the gene ends were 1 base for V and 4 bases for J; bases not matched to a gene: 4. Germline CDR1 and CDR2: SGHNT and YENEEA. The CDR3 spells CASSLGGTSGTYNEQFF. In DNA, the CDR3 is TGTGCCAGCAGCTTAGGGGGGACTAGCGGGACTTACAATGAGCAGTTCTTC. Together with reference TRBV11-3 and TRBJ2-1, the CDR3 gives the full variable domain: EAGVVQSPRYKIIEKKQPVAFWCNPISGHNTLYWYLQNLGQGPELLIRYENEEAVDDSQLPKDRFSAERLKGVDSTLKIQPAELGDSAVYLCASSLGGTSGTYNEQFFGPGTRLTVL.

This clone was observed a single time. The chain recombines TRBV29-1 with TRBJ1-1; D is possibly TRBD1 (5 bases). Germline values: CDR1 SQVTM, CDR2 ANQGSEA. The CDR3 is 13 amino acids. The V end lost 6 bases, the J end lost 2 bases, and 13 bases lay between the germline ends. The CDR3 DNA sequence: TGCAGCGTCGTGAACGGGGGAAACACTGAAGCTTTCTTT. This gives the protein CSVVNGGNTEAFF.

The V and J genes are TRBV2 and TRBJ2-2; the D gene is possibly TRBD2 (5 bases). V was cut by 6 bases and J by 0 bases, with 8 bases left in between. CDR3 size: 14 residues. Germline CDR1 and CDR2: SNHLY and FYNNEI. The CDR3 loop reads CASRGGPNTGELFF. CDR3 in DNA: TGTGCCAGCAGAGGCGGGCCGAACACCGGGGAGCTGTTTTTT.

CDR3 amino acids: CASSKFLWESGELFF. DNA for the CDR3: TGTGCCAGCAGCAAATTTTTATGGGAGAGCGGGGAGCTGTTTTTT. This rearrangement joins TRBV27 to TRBJ2-2; possible D gene TRBD2, 5 bases. Trimming took off 6 bases at V and 7 bases at J, with 18 bases between the two ends. This CDR3 contains 15 residues. CDR1 MNHEY and CDR2 SMNVEV come from the germline V gene (reference sequence).

V and J are TRBV2 and TRBJ2-1; 13 nucleotides align to TRBD2. The J segment lost 7 bases and the V segment lost 6 bases, leaving 6 bases of the junction unmatched. CDR3 length equals 15 residues. Germline V gene data show CDR1 as SNHLY and CDR2 as FYNNEI. The CDR3 nucleotides read TGTGCCAGCAGACCTACTAGCGGGGGGGCGAATGAGCAGTTCTTC. Its translation is CASRPTSGGANEQFF.

V and J are TRBV10-3 and TRBJ2-2; possible D gene TRBD1, 5 bases. This CDR3 is built from 14 residues. CDR1 ENHRY and CDR2 SYGVKD come from the germline V gene. Between the trimmed V and J ends, which lost 5 bases and 3 bases, there was a span of 10 bases. CDR3: CAISNLQDTGELFF. DNA for the CDR3: TGTGCCATCAGTAACCTACAGGACACCGGGGAGCTGTTTTTT.

For the CDR3, the DNA is TGTGCCAGCACCCCCGGGGGGGGCGGGAGGACAGATACGCAGTATTTT. Protein: CASTPGGGGRTDTQYF. This chain connects TRBV28 to TRBJ2-3, with 8 bases lining up with TRBD2. J gave up 3 bases and V 7 bases, and 12 bases lay outside the gene matches. The CDR3 sequence is 16 residues long. Germline-derived CDR1 and CDR2 are MDHEN and SYDVKM.

The chain combines TRBV28 with TRBJ2-7; the match to TRBD1 covers 7 bases. CDR1 MDHEN and CDR2 SYDVKM come from the germline V gene. Trimming took 6 bases from V and 2 from J; bases not matched to a gene: 10. This CDR3 is 15 amino acids long. The CDR3 spells CASSPRTGKTYEQYF. CDR3 nucleotides: TGTGCCAGCAGCCCTAGGACAGGAAAGACCTACGAGCAGTACTTC.

This sequence joins TRBV28 and TRBJ2-3, with TRBD2 identical over 8 bases. V shed 5 bases and J 1 base; nucleotides not matched to a gene: 5. This CDR3 spans 15 amino acids. Germline CDR1 reads MDHEN; CDR2 reads SYDVKM. CDR3 residues: CASSPGTRGTDTQYF. Written as DNA, the CDR3 is TGTGCCAGCAGTCCAGGGACTAGGGGCACAGATACGCAGTATTTT.

The rearrangement links TRBV11-3 to TRBJ2-5; the match to TRBD2 covers 7 bases. V lost 5 bases and J lost 2; bases outside the gene matches: 11. The CDR3 is made up of 16 amino acids. Germline assignment: CDR1 SGHNT and CDR2 YENEEA. CDR3 amino acids: CASSPPPGGHQETQYF. DNA for the CDR3: TGTGCCAGCAGCCCCCCCCCGGGAGGACATCAAGAGACCCAGTACTTC. The entire variable domain, with the rest obtained from reference TRBV11-3 and TRBJ2-5, is as follows: EAGVVQSPRYKIIEKKQPVAFWCNPISGHNTLYWYLQNLGQGPELLIRYENEEAVDDSQLPKDRFSAERLKGVDSTLKIQPAELGDSAVYLCASSPPPGGHQETQYFGPGTRLLVL.

The chain employs TRBV5-1 and TRBJ2-7, with unresolved D. Trimming stripped 2 bases from V and 5 bases from J, with 11 bases between. This CDR3 has 13 amino acids. Germline CDR1 reads SGHRS; CDR2 reads YFSETQ. CDR3 in DNA: TGCGCCAGCAGCTTCCAGGTCTTCGACGAGCAGTACTTC. This gives the protein CASSFQVFDEQYF.

The V gene is TRBV7-8, the J gene TRBJ1-1; no clear D. There are 15 residues in the CDR3. From germline, CDR1 is SGHVS and CDR2 FQNEAQ. V lost 1 base and J 11 bases, leaving 20 bases between the germline ends. CDR3 residues: CASSLVGDGLSLAFF. The CDR3, as DNA: TGTGCCAGCAGCTTAGTTGGAGACGGCCTTTCACTGGCTTTCTTT.

The chain links TRBV25-1 to TRBJ1-2; no reliable D call. CDR1 and CDR2 from the germline V gene are MGHDK and SYGVNS. The CDR3 spans 13 residues. Trimming removed 0 bases from V and 5 bases from J, with 7 bases in between. CDR3: CASSEYPGYGYTF. In DNA form, the CDR3 reads TGTGCCAGCAGTGAATACCCAGGATATGGCTACACCTTC.

A single count supports this clone. The chain employs TRBV2 and TRBJ2-3, with TRBD2 identical over 14 bases. Germline V gene sequence: CDR1 SNHLY, CDR2 FYNNEI. The CDR3 runs 18 residues. V dropped 6 bases and J dropped 4; count of bases not matched to a gene: 12. The CDR3: CASREGTTSGGEADTQYF. Written as DNA, the CDR3 is TGTGCCAGCAGGGAGGGAACGACTAGCGGGGGGGAAGCAGATACGCAGTATTTT.

This clone was seen a handful of times. This sequence joins TRBV5-1 and TRBJ1-1; no reliable D call. The germline CDR1 and CDR2 sequences are SGHRS and YFSETQ. The CDR3 covers 13 residues. Trimming left V 4 bases short and J 0 bases short, with 7 bases between. The DNA of the CDR3 is TGCGCCAGCAGCGACGGGTTGAACACTGAAGCTTTCTTT. The encoded protein is CASSDGLNTEAFF.

The V gene is TRBV5-1, the J gene TRBJ2-3; no clear D. There are 14 residues in the CDR3. The V end lost 1 base, the J end lost 0 bases, and 6 bases lay between the germline ends. The germline gives CDR1 SGHRS, CDR2 YFSETQ. The CDR3 nucleotides read TGCGCCAGCAGCTTGCAGACTAGCACAGATACGCAGTATTTT. Translation gives CASSLQTSTDTQYF.